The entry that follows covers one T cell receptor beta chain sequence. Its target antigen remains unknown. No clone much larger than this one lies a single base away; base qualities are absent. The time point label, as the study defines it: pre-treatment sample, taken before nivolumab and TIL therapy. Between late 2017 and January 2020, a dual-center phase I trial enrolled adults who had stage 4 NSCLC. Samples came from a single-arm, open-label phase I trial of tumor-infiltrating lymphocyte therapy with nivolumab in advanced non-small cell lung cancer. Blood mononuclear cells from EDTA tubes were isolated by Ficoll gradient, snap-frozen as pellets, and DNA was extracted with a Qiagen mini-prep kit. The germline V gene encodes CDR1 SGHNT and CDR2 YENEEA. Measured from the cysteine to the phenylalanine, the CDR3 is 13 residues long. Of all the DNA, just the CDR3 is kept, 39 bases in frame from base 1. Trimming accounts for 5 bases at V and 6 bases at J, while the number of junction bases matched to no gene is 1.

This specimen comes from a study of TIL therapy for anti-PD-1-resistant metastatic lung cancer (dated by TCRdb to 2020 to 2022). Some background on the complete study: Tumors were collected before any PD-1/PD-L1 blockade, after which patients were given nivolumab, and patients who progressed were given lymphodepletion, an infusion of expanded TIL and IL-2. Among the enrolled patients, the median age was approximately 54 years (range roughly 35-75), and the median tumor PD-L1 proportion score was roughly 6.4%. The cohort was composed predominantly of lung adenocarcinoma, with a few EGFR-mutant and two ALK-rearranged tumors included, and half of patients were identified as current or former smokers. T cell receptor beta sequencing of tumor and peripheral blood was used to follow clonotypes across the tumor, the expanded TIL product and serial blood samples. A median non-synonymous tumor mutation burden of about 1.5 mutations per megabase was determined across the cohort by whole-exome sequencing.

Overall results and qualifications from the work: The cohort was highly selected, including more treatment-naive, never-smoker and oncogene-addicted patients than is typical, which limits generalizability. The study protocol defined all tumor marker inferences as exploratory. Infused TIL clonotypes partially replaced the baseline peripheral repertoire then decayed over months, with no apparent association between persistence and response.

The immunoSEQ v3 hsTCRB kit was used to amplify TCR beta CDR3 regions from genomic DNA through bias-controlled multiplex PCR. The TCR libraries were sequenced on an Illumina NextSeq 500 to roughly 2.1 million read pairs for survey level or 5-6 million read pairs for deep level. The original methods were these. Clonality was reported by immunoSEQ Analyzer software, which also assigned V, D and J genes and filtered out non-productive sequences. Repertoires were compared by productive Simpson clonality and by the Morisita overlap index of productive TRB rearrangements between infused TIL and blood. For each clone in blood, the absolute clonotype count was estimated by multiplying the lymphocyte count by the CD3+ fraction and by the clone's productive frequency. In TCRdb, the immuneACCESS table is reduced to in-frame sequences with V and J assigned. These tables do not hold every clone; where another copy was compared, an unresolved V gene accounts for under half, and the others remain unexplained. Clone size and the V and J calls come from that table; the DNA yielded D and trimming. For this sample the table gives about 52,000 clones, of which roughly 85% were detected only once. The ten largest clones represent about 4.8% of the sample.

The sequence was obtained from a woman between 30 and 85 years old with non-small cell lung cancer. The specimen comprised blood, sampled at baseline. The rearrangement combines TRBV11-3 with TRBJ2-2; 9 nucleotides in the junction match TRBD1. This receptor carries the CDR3 CASSRTGAGELFF. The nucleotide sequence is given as TGTGCCAGCAGCCGGACAGGGGCCGGGGAGCTGTTTTTT.